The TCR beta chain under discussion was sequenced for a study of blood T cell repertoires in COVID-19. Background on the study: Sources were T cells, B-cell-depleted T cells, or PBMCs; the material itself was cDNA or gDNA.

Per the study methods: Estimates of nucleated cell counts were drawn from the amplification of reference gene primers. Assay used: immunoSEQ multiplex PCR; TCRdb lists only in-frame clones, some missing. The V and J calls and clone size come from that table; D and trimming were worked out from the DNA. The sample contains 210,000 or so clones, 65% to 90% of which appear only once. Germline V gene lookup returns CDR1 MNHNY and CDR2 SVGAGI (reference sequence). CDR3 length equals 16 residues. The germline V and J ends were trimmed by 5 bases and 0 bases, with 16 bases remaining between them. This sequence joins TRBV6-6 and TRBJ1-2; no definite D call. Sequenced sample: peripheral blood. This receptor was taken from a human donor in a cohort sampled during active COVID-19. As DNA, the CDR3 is TGTGCCAGCAGTCCCCGCGGAGGAGACCCTAACTATGGCTACACCTTC. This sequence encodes CASSPRGGDPNYGYTF.